This TCR beta chain originates from a study of blood T cell repertoires in COVID-19. Methods used by the authors: Reference gene primer amplification gave estimated nucleated cell counts. Clones were read by immunoSEQ multiplex PCR, and TCRdb kept only the in-frame ones, dropping some. For V, J and clone size, that table is used; D and trimming come from the DNA. The top ten hold approximately 7.6% of the sample, which has hundreds of thousands of clones, around 85% seen once. Losses at the gene ends were 4 bases for V and 5 bases for J; bases not matched to a gene: 2. Germline-derived CDR1 and CDR2 are WSHSY and SAAADI. This CDR3 contains 14 residues.

Sequenced input: peripheral blood. The chain couples TRBV10-2 to TRBJ2-7; 13 bases map to TRBD2. This receptor was taken from a human donor in a cohort sampled during active COVID-19. The CDR3 spells CASSGTSGGDEQYF. The CDR3 DNA is TGCGCCAGCAGTGGCACTAGCGGGGGGGACGAGCAGTACTTC.